The 20 T cell receptor beta chains presented below share a single source sample, sequenced in a study of neurological immune-mediated disorders. MiXCR was run by TCRdb on the 5' RACE reads, yielding one entry per CDR3 protein. This sample carries more than 75,000 distinct CDR3 sequences, roughly 4.8% of them seen once, and the ten largest clones take roughly 2.2%. Sequencing used PBMCs. Receptor source: a woman aged 25 to 39 with multiple sclerosis.

At least ten counts were recorded for this clonotype. The V call is TRBV6-5, the J call TRBJ1-1; D possibly corresponds to TRBD1 (5 bases). The germline V gene has CDR1 MNHEY and CDR2 SVGAGI. This CDR3 has 14 residues. The V and J ends lost 0 bases and 0 bases respectively, with 5 bases between them. CDR3 residues: CASSYSGVNTEAFF. The CDR3 bases are TGTGCCAGCAGTTACTCAGGGGTGAACACTGAAGCTTTCTTT.

This clonotype has at least ten counts. V gene TRBV28 combines with J gene TRBJ2-5, with D perhaps TRBD2 (6 bases). V lost 5 bases, J lost 1 base, and 11 bases lay in between. Germline-derived CDR1 and CDR2 are MDHEN and SYDVKM. The CDR3 is 14 amino acids. The CDR3 coding sequence is TGTGCCAGCAGTAGGGATAGCGGCCAAGAGACCCAGTACTTC. This encodes CASSRDSGQETQYF.

The V and J genes are TRBV12-3 or TRBV12-4 and TRBJ2-1; D is unresolved. The length of the CDR3 is 15 residues. The V end lost 8 bases, the J end lost 10 bases, and 24 bases lay between the germline ends. The CDR3 region is CASPPDVSSLREQFF. CDR3 nucleotides: TGTGCCAGCCCCCCGGATGTCTCTTCCCTCAGGGAGCAGTTCTTC.

This clonotype appeared many times. The J gene is TRBJ2-1, the V gene TRBV7-8; a weak D match, TRBD1 (6 bases). This CDR3 contains 15 residues. The germline V gene has CDR1 SGHVS and CDR2 FQNEAQ. Trimming took 5 bases from V and 10 from J, leaving 21 bases between them. The CDR3 protein is CASSETGVGGGEQFF. Here the CDR3 DNA reads TGTGCCAGCAGCGAGACAGGCGTGGGCGGAGGCGAGCAGTTCTTC.

This clonotype showed up many times. The chain is built from TRBV12-3 or TRBV12-4 and TRBJ2-3, with D perhaps matching TRBD1 (6 bases). The CDR3 totals 18 residues. V was shortened by 6 bases and J by 0 bases, with 22 bases between the two germline ends. The CDR3 nucleotides are TGTGCCAGCAGCCCCAGGGGCGGCAGGGGCACTAGCACAGATACGCAGTATTTT. It translates to CASSPRGGRGTSTDTQYF.

This clonotype was recorded at least ten times. The V and J genes are TRBV7-9 and TRBJ1-4; TRBD1 matches at 9 bases. The CDR3 has 14 residues. Germline V lookup: CDR1 SEHNR, CDR2 FQNEAQ (reference sequence). The V gene end was trimmed by 2 bases and the J gene end by 8 bases; junction bases not matched to a gene: 3. In DNA, the CDR3 is TGTGCCAGCAGCTTATGGGACAGGGAAGAAAAACTGTTTTTT. Protein: CASSLWDREEKLFF.

The rearrangement links TRBV20-1 to TRBJ2-7; 10 bases map to TRBD1. V gave up 5 bases and J gave up 4 bases; unmatched junction bases: 5. This CDR3 spans 13 amino acids. Germline CDR1 and CDR2: DFQATT and SNEGSKA (reference sequence). The CDR3 region has the DNA TGCAGTGCTCCAGACAGGGGGCAATACGAGCAGTACTTC. It is translated as CSAPDRGQYEQYF.

This clonotype was observed at least ten times. The CDR3 spells CASSHSGGLNTEAFF. CDR3 sequence (DNA): TGTGCCAGCAGCCACTCCGGAGGACTGAACACTGAAGCTTTCTTT. The rearrangement uses TRBV7-9 and TRBJ1-1; D is uncertain. CDR1 is SEHNR and CDR2 is FQNEAQ in the germline V gene (reference sequence). V shed 5 bases and J shed 0 bases, with 13 bases lying between them. The CDR3 is made up of 15 amino acids.

In its sample, this clonotype was seen many times. The gene calls are TRBV6-2 or TRBV6-3 and TRBJ2-7, with 7 bases that match TRBD2. J gave up 3 bases and V 6 bases, and 8 bases lay outside the gene matches. CDR3 length: 14 residues. Germline V gene sequence: CDR1 MNHEY, CDR2 SVGEGT. CDR3 amino acids: CASRVAGWIYEQYF. The DNA of the CDR3 is TGTGCCAGCAGGGTAGCGGGTTGGATCTACGAGCAGTACTTC.

This clonotype has at least ten counts. This sequence joins TRBV6-1 and TRBJ2-1; 7 bases line up with TRBD1. Trimming at V came to 3 bases and at J to 7 bases, leaving 9 bases not matched to a gene. Germline CDR1 reads MNHNS; CDR2 reads SASEGT. The CDR3 extends over 15 amino acids. This chain's CDR3 is CASSEPQGWPNEQFF. The CDR3, as DNA: TGTGCCAGCAGTGAGCCACAGGGGTGGCCTAATGAGCAGTTCTTC.

At least ten counts were recorded for this clonotype. The V call is TRBV20-1, the J call TRBJ2-1; D is unresolved. This CDR3 contains 13 residues. The germline V gene encodes CDR1 DFQATT and CDR2 SNEGSKA (reference sequence). The V end was cut by 4 bases, the J end by 10 bases, with 17 bases between. DNA for the CDR3: TGCAGTGCTACAGGCCTAGGGTTCGGGGAGCAGTTCTTC. Protein product: CSATGLGFGEQFF.

This clonotype has a count of ten or more. The V gene is TRBV28, the J gene TRBJ2-1; 7 positions agree with TRBD1. CDR1 is MDHEN, CDR2 SYDVKM, per germline. With V trimmed by 5 bases and J by 3 bases, 10 bases remained unmatched. The CDR3 spans 16 residues. CDR3 bases: TGTGCCAGCAGTGCCTTGACAGGGCTCAACTACAATGAGCAGTTCTTC. The encoded protein is CASSALTGLNYNEQFF.

This clonotype was recorded a few times. The chain joins TRBV12-3 or TRBV12-4 to TRBJ1-5, with 7 nucleotides matching TRBD1. The CDR3 is 15 residues long. J was trimmed by 4 bases and V by 5 bases; bases with no gene match: 8. The CDR3 bases are TGTGCCAGCAGTCGAACAGGGGCTGGGAATCAGCCCCAGCATTTT. Encoded protein: CASSRTGAGNQPQHF.

The CDR3 DNA sequence: TGTGCCAGCAGCTTAGCGGGGCTAACCTTAGATACGCAGTATTTT. Translation gives CASSLAGLTLDTQYF. The genes are TRBV11-2 and TRBJ2-3; D is perhaps TRBD1 or TRBD2 (5 bases each). The CDR3 loop spans 15 amino acids. Trimming shortened V by 1 base and J by 5 bases, and 13 bases separated the two germline ends. Looked up from germline, CDR1 is SGHAT and CDR2 is FQNNGV.

In this sample, this clonotype turned up many times. This chain links TRBV12-3 or TRBV12-4 with TRBJ2-2; 8 bases match TRBD1. This CDR3 contains 16 residues. V shed 6 bases and J 4 bases; nucleotides not matched to a gene: 10. This CDR3 is CASSRDRFDSTGELFF. CDR3 coding DNA: TGTGCCAGCAGCCGGGACAGGTTCGACAGCACCGGGGAGCTGTTTTTT.

This clonotype was observed a handful of times. The rearrangement uses TRBV11-2 and TRBJ1-1; D is undetermined. Germline V gene sequence: CDR1 SGHAT, CDR2 FQNNGV. CDR3 length: 13 residues. V was trimmed by 5 bases and J by 2 bases, leaving 9 bases between them. Here the CDR3 DNA reads TGTGCCAGCAGCCAAGAAATTAACACTGAAGCTTTCTTT. Translated, it gives CASSQEINTEAFF.

The table lists this clonotype with many counts. CDR3 protein: CASSLYRGLMNNQPQHF. Here the CDR3 DNA reads TGTGCCAGCAGCTTGTATCGGGGGCTGATGAACAATCAGCCCCAGCATTTT. This chain links TRBV5-6 with TRBJ1-5, with a weak D call TRBD1 (6 bases). CDR3 length equals 17 residues. V lost 1 base and J lost 3, with 17 bases in between. CDR1 is SGHDT, CDR2 YYEEEE, per germline.

This clonotype was observed at least ten times. The rearrangement links TRBV20-1 to TRBJ1-5, with D maybe TRBD1 (5 bases). The germline CDR1 and CDR2 sequences are DFQATT and SNEGSKA (reference sequence). Trimming removed 1 base at V and 10 bases at J, with 11 bases between. CDR3 length: 12 residues. CDR3 in DNA: TGCAGTGCTAGAGGGGTGGGGCCTCCCCAGCATTTT. Protein: CSARGVGPPQHF.

This clonotype has ten or more counts. The V gene is TRBV20-1, the J gene TRBJ1-3, with a possible D match to TRBD1 (6 bases). Germline V gene lookup returns CDR1 DFQATT and CDR2 SNEGSKA (reference sequence). V shed 5 bases and J shed 6 bases, with 20 bases lying between them. The CDR3 extends over 15 amino acids. The CDR3 loop reads CSAPYREVFANTIYF. The CDR3 DNA follows: TGCAGTGCTCCTTACAGGGAGGTTTTTGCAAACACCATATATTTT.

This clonotype was counted ten times or more. The genes are TRBV24-1 and TRBJ2-5; D is unresolved. V lost 6 bases to trimming and J lost 4 bases, with 11 bases between them. CDR1 KGHDR and CDR2 SFDVKD come from the germline V gene. CDR3 length equals 13 residues. CDR3 nucleotides: TGTGCCACCAGTCAAGCCGGGCGAGAGACCCAGTACTTC. Residues: CATSQAGRETQYF.